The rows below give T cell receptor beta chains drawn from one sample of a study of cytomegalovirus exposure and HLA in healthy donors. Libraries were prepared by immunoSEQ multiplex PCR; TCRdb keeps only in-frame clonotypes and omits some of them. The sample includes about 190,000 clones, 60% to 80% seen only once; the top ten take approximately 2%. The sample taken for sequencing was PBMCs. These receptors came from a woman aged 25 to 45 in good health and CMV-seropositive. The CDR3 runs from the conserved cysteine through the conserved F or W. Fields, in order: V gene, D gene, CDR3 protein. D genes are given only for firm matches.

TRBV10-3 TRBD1 CAIRTRQGTEAFF
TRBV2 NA CASSYLTAGDGTEAFF
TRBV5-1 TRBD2 CASSETSGRYNEQFF
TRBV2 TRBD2 CASSDSLAGVNEQFF
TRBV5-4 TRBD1 CASEYRGGRDGYTF
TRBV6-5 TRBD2 CASSYEGGGYNEQFF
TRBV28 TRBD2 CASGLAPGELFF
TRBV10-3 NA CAISEIGLGRAFF
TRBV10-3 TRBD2 CAISEASGGTIVNEQFF
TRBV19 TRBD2 CASSRAGLVHNEQFF
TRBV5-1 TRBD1 CASNPYQTGVNEQFF
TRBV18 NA CASSPPTDLFYGYTF
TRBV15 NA CATSRARSGTSSYEQYF
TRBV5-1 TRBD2 CASSRVAGGGETQYF
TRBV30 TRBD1 CAWSPGQGSTEAFF
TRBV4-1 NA CASRRQGNENTEAFF
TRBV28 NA CASRAAYGYTF
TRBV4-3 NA CASSLGASEDYGYTF
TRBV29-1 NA CSVEDWEVPYQETQYF
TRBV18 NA CASSPPKGENSPLHF
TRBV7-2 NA CASTTVGGDTQYF
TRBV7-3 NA CASNPKTQENTGELFF
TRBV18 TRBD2 CASSQRREQKETQYF
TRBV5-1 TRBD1 CASSHGQGGGYGYTF
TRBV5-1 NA CASSLQGQIYEQYF
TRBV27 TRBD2 CASQLLSGGYQETQYF
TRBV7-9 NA CASSLDGTPFSGNTIYF
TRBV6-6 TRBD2 CASSGLAGGPGYEQYF
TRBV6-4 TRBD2 CASSESAGGTGELFF